This record looks at one TCR beta chain sequence and its context. The CDR3 has 16 residues. The V gene's germline CDR1 is LGHDT and CDR2 YNNKEL (reference sequence). After removal of 4 bases from V and 5 bases from J, the junction contained 7 bases not matched to a gene. Source study methods: Nucleated cell number was recorded as an estimate derived from reference gene primer amplification. TCRdb's table, derived via immunoSEQ multiplex PCR, lists solely in-frame clones and lacks some. Clone size and the V and J calls come from that table; the DNA yielded D and trimming. The sample yields some 400,000 clones, 80% to 90% seen once. Recruitment covered about two dozen US areas and drew participants whose ages spanned about 18 to 90 years. The data belong to a study of blood T cell repertoires in COVID-19. Turning to the study itself: The analysed material was cDNA or gDNA that came from T cells, B-cell-depleted T cells, or PBMCs.

The V and J genes are TRBV3-1 (or the pseudogene TRBV3-2) and TRBJ2-5; 13 bases agree with TRBD2. The sequencing input was PBMCs or T cells enriched from blood (not recorded which). This TCR was sampled from a man aged 30-40 years who had recovered from COVID-19. The CDR3 sequence is CASSPGLAGVGETQYF. The DNA of the CDR3 is TGTGCCAGCAGCCCCGGACTAGCGGGAGTCGGGGAGACCCAGTACTTC.